These T cell receptor beta chains were read from a single sample in a study of CD8+ T cells in alopecia areata. Clones were sequenced by immunoSEQ multiplex PCR, and TCRdb holds only the in-frame ones, with some missing. There are 95,000 to 150,000 clones in the sample; 53% occur only once, and 0.45% to 0.5% lies in the top ten. The sample was CD4+ T cells sorted from blood, taken at week 4, from a patient treated with tofacitinib. The receptors shown here come from a human donor with alopecia areata. Each CDR3 is given with its conserved first and last residue. The order of the fields is D gene, clone size, V gene, J gene, CDR3 DNA, CDR3 protein. The D gene is left open where the match is weak. Clone size, where shown, is once, few, many, or a class for clones that have expanded.

>-|-|TRBV29-1|TRBJ1-4
TGCAGCGCTGGAACGGGAACAACTAATGAAAAACTGTTTTTT
CSAGTGTTNEKLFF
>TRBD1|-|TRBV7-2|TRBJ2-7
TGTGCCAGCAGCTCCGAGCCGACAGGGCTCTACGAGCAGTACTTC
CASSSEPTGLYEQYF
>TRBD2|-|TRBV6-6|TRBJ2-7
TGTGCCAGCAGATACCGGGACCCCGGCGGGGGGCAGTACTTC
CASRYRDPGGGQYF
>-|-|TRBV30|TRBJ1-1
TGTGCCTCTGGGGGTTACACTGAAGCTTTCTTT
CASGGYTEAFF
>TRBD2|-|TRBV11-3|TRBJ2-3
TGTGCCAGCAGCAAGTCCTTAGGAATTAGCGGGAGTGCAGATACGCAGTATTTT
CASSKSLGISGSADTQYF
>-|once|TRBV2|TRBJ1-1
TGTGCCAGCAGTGGCAGGGAGATGAACACTGAAGCTTTCTTT
CASSGREMNTEAFF
>TRBD1|-|TRBV5-1|TRBJ1-1
TGCGCCAGCAGCAACGGGCCCAGGGGGCAGGGCACTGAAGCTTTCTTT
CASSNGPRGQGTEAFF
>-|once|TRBV7-3|TRBJ1-1
TGTGCCAGCAGCTTAGCTCCAGGGACCGGGGTCACTGAAGCTTTCTTT
CASSLAPGTGVTEAFF
>-|-|TRBV6-6|TRBJ2-1
TGTGCCAGCACCGTAACAGAGTACAATGAGCAGTTCTTC
CASTVTEYNEQFF
>-|once|TRBV7-8|TRBJ1-1
TGTGCCAGCAGCTTAGGTTCAGGGAGCACTGAAGCTTTCTTT
CASSLGSGSTEAFF
>-|-|TRBV7-7|TRBJ2-5
TGTGCTAGCAGCTTAGGCGGCAGGGAGAGCGAGACCCAGTACTTC
CASSLGGRESETQYF
>TRBD2|-|TRBV11-2|TRBJ2-6
TGTGCCAGCAGATCCCCGGGGGGGACTGGGGCCAACGTCCTGACTTTC
CASRSPGGTGANVLTF
>-|-|TRBV25-1|TRBJ2-7
TGTGCCAGTAGGGGCAGGGTGCGCAACGAGCAGTACTTC
CASRGRVRNEQYF
>TRBD1|-|TRBV5-1|TRBJ1-2
TGCGCCAGCAGCTTACGTCGGACAGGGATTAACTATGGCTACACCTTC
CASSLRRTGINYGYTF
>-|-|TRBV7-9|TRBJ2-6
TGTGCCAGCAGCTCCTACGGACAGCCCTCTGGGGCCAACGTCCTGACTTTC
CASSSYGQPSGANVLTF
>-|few|TRBV29-1|TRBJ2-2
TGCAGCGTTGGTCGGGAAGCCGGGGAGCTGTTTTTT
CSVGREAGELFF
>-|few|TRBV5-1|TRBJ2-7
TGCGCCAGCAGCTTTGTGGGCTACGAGCAGTACTTC
CASSFVGYEQYF
>-|few|TRBV30|TRBJ2-7
TGTGCCTGGAGTGGGACAGTGGACGAGCAGTACTTC
CAWSGTVDEQYF
>-|few|TRBV9|TRBJ2-7
TGTGCCAGCAGCCAGAGGCGAGGAGTAGAATCCTACGAGCAGTACTTC
CASSQRRGVESYEQYF
>-|-|TRBV30|TRBJ1-1
TGTGCCTGGAGTCGACACCTGACGAACACTGAAGCTTTCTTT
CAWSRHLTNTEAFF
>TRBD1|-|TRBV18|TRBJ2-1
TGTGCCAGCTTCGGGACAGGGGGCAATGAGCAGTTCTTC
CASFGTGGNEQFF
>-|-|TRBV13|TRBJ1-6
TGTGCCAGCAGCCCCCAGGGTGGGCTAGAGGGAGGTTCACCCCTCCACTTT
CASSPQGGLEGGSPLHF
>-|-|TRBV6-1|TRBJ2-7
TGTGCCAGCAGTGAAGCAGCCCGGGCCTCCTACGAGCAGTACTTC
CASSEAARASYEQYF
>-|-|TRBV6-5|TRBJ2-5
TGTGCCAGCACGAAGCGAATCGGCGAGACCCAGTACTTC
CASTKRIGETQYF
>-|-|TRBV29-1|TRBJ1-5
TGCAGCGTTGTCGGGGACAATCAGCCCCAGCATTTT
CSVVGDNQPQHF
>-|-|TRBV30|TRBJ2-5
TGTGCCTGGAGTTTCTGGGGAAAAGGCCAAGAGACCCAGTACTTC
CAWSFWGKGQETQYF
>-|-|TRBV18|TRBJ1-3
TGTGCCAGCTCACCACGTAGGACCCCACCTGGAAACACCATATATTTT
CASSPRRTPPGNTIYF